Listed below are T cell receptor beta chains from one sample, sequenced in a study of identifying expanded T cells in peripheral blood. This table comes from immunoSEQ multiplex PCR, and its TCRdb copy is limited to in-frame clones, with some not included. The sample yields 75,000 to 90,000 clones, approximately 90% seen once. What was sequenced was blood. Source of these receptors: a person aged 18-70 years in good health. Each CDR3 is given with its conserved first and last residue. Fields, in order: CDR3 DNA, CDR3 protein, J gene, D gene, V gene. D genes are given only for firm matches.

TGTGCCAGCAGTGAATATGGGGCGGGGCAACCGTACAATGAGCAGTTCTTC CASSEYGAGQPYNEQFF TRBJ2-1 . TRBV25-1
TGTGCCAGCAGCTTGGTAGGGGGCGTTGACACTGAAGCTTTCTTT CASSLVGGVDTEAFF TRBJ1-1 TRBD1 TRBV5-4
TGTGCCAGCAGCTTAAACCGGGACAGGTCTCTCTACGAGCAGTACTTC CASSLNRDRSLYEQYF TRBJ2-7 TRBD1 TRBV7-3
TGTGCCAGCAGCTTTAACTCTGAAGCTTTCTTT CASSFNSEAFF TRBJ1-1 . TRBV5-5
TGTGCCAGCTACACTCGGAACACTGAAGCTTTCTTT CASYTRNTEAFF TRBJ1-1 . TRBV27
TGCGCCAGCAGCCAGGGGACCACAGATACGCAGTATTTT CASSQGTTDTQYF TRBJ2-3 . TRBV4-3
TGTGCCATCCGGGACAGGGGTTCAAGCGAGACCCAGTACTTC CAIRDRGSSETQYF TRBJ2-5 TRBD1 TRBV10-3
TGCGCCAGCAGCCAAGATCGCACTAGCGGGAGATACGAGCAGTACTTC CASSQDRTSGRYEQYF TRBJ2-7 TRBD2 TRBV4-1
TGTGCCAGCGGGGCGGGGACTAGCCCCCAAGGGCAGTTCTTC CASGAGTSPQGQFF TRBJ2-1 TRBD2 TRBV11-3
TGTGCCAGTAGTATAGGCGCAGGGGGCAATCAGCCCCAGCATTTT CASSIGAGGNQPQHF TRBJ1-5 . TRBV19
TGTGCCAGCAGGACCCCCACCAGTGAAGCTTTCTTT CASRTPTSEAFF TRBJ1-1 . TRBV27
TGTGCCAGCAGCCCCATGACAGGGACTAACTATGGCTACACCTTC CASSPMTGTNYGYTF TRBJ1-2 TRBD1 TRBV5-4
TGTGCCAGCAGCTTAGGAGGGGCCAACTATGGCTACACCTTC CASSLGGANYGYTF TRBJ1-2 . TRBV7-6
TGCGCCAGCAGCCCAATAGCGGGGGGAACAGATACGCAGTATTTT CASSPIAGGTDTQYF TRBJ2-3 TRBD2 TRBV5-1
TGCAGCGGGATGGCTGGGGCCAACGTCCTGACTTTC CSGMAGANVLTF TRBJ2-6 . TRBV29-1
TGTGCCAGCAGCTTGGGGACCCGGGAGCAGTTCTTC CASSLGTREQFF TRBJ2-1 . TRBV9
TGTGCCTGGAGTGTAAGAGGGGCAACTGAAGCTTTCTTT CAWSVRGATEAFF TRBJ1-1 . TRBV30
TGTGCCATCAGTGAGATCATGAACACTGAAGCTTTCTTT CAISEIMNTEAFF TRBJ1-1 . TRBV10-3
TGTGCCAGCAGCTTTGGACGTTTCTCCTACGAGCAGTACTTC CASSFGRFSYEQYF TRBJ2-7 . TRBV7-9
TGTGCCAGCAGCGCTAACTATGGCTACACCTTC CASSANYGYTF TRBJ1-2 . TRBV9
TGTGCCAGCAGTGATGAGGCCGCAATGAACACTGAAGCTTTCTTT CASSDEAAMNTEAFF TRBJ1-1 . TRBV2
TGTGCCCAAGGAGGGGGGCAGACCGGGGAGCTGTTTTTT CAQGGGQTGELFF TRBJ2-2 . TRBV5-4